This TCR beta chain was profiled in a study of blood T cell repertoires in COVID-19. For the study at large: The samples span acute and convalescent COVID-19 from the United States, Italy and Spain.

The length of the CDR3 is 12 residues. Trimming at V came to 2 bases and at J to 13 bases, leaving 5 bases not matched to a gene. Clones were read by immunoSEQ multiplex PCR, and TCRdb kept only the in-frame ones, dropping some. The sample carries about 120,000 clones, around 91% recorded once. J is TRBJ1-1 and V is TRBV12-3 or TRBV12-4; 9 bases are a match to TRBD1. This TCR came from a woman aged 60 to 75 with COVID-19, enrolled during active disease. The sequenced sample consisted of peripheral blood. The CDR3: CASSLSRQGGFF. The CDR3 DNA reads TGTGCCAGCAGTTTAAGTAGACAGGGGGGTTTCTTT.